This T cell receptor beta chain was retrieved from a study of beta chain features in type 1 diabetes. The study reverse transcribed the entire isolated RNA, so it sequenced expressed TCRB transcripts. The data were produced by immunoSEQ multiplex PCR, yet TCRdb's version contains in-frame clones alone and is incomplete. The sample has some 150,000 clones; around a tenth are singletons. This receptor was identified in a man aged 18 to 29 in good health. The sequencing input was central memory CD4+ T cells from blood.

CDR3 in amino acids: CASSALLGQGDRGYTF. CDR3 coding DNA: TGTGCCAGCAGCGCCCTTTTGGGACAGGGAGATCGCGGCTACACCTTC. The chain carries TRBV9 and TRBJ1-2, with 9 bases lining up with TRBD1. Germline CDR1 is SGDLS and CDR2 is YYNGEE. V shed 3 bases, J shed 8 bases, and the junction held 14 bases outside the gene matches. This CDR3 is 16 amino acids long.